What follows are 13 T cell receptor beta chains derived from one specimen sequenced in a study of T cell responses to AZD1222 COVID-19 vaccine. Assay used: immunoSEQ multiplex PCR; TCRdb lists only in-frame clones, some missing. The data contain about 30,000 clones, about 89% of them seen just once; the ten biggest clones take up around 7%. This material consisted of peripheral blood, taken on day 0 of AZD1222 vaccination. The source is an adult in good health.

The chain is built from TRBV2 and TRBJ2-7; possibly TRBD1 for D (5 bases). Trimming shortened V by 5 bases and J by 2 bases, and 19 bases separated the two germline ends. The CDR3 extends over 16 amino acids. Germline CDR1 SNHLY, CDR2 FYNNEI. The CDR3 spells CASSILPDSVPYEQYF. CDR3 DNA: TGTGCCAGCAGTATCCTGCCCGACAGCGTTCCCTACGAGCAGTACTTC.

The rearrangement uses TRBV19 and TRBJ2-5; the D is unclear. Trimming left V 1 base short and J 4 bases short, with 7 bases between. CDR1 is LNHDA, CDR2 SQIVND, per germline (reference sequence). CDR3 size: 13 residues. The CDR3 DNA follows: TGTGCCAGTAGTATAGGTTGGGGAGAGACCCAGTACTTC. This translates into CASSIGWGETQYF.

This chain joins TRBV7-9 and TRBJ1-6; no reliable D call. Per the germline V gene, CDR1 is SEHNR and CDR2 is FQNEAQ (reference sequence). This CDR3 has 12 residues. V was pared by 3 bases and J by 6 bases, with 3 bases between. In DNA, the CDR3 is TGTGCCAGCAGCTTGACTAATTCACCCCTCCACTTT. It yields the protein CASSLTNSPLHF. The full variable domain, in which reference TRBV7-9 and TRBJ1-6 provide the parts outside the CDR3, is DTGVSQNPRHKITKRGQNVTFRCDPISEHNRLYWYRQTLGQGPEFLTYFQNEAQLEKSRLLSDRFSAERPKGSFSTLEIQRTEQGDSAMYLCASSLTNSPLHFGNGTRLTVT.

This chain connects TRBV13 to TRBJ2-1; no clear D gene. Trimming cost V 1 base and J 5 bases, with 9 bases left between them. Germline CDR1 PRHDT, CDR2 FYEKMQ (reference sequence). This CDR3 has 14 residues. CDR3 DNA: TGTGCCAGCAGCTTAGTTGGCCGGCACAATGAGCAGTTCTTC. As protein: CASSLVGRHNEQFF. Full variable domain (missing parts from reference TRBV13 and TRBJ2-1): AAGVIQSPRHLIKEKRETATLKCYPIPRHDTVYWYQQGPGQDPQFLISFYEKMQSDKGSIPDRFSAQQFSDYHSELNMSSLELGDSALYFCASSLVGRHNEQFFGPGTRLTVL.

This clone was found once. The V and J genes are TRBV7-7 and TRBJ2-1; 7 bases line up with TRBD1. The CDR3 extends over 13 amino acids. The germline V gene encodes CDR1 SSHAT and CDR2 FNYEAQ (reference sequence). V dropped 5 bases and J dropped 4; count of bases not matched to a gene: 2. As DNA, the CDR3 is TGTGCCAGCAGCCGGGACAGATACAATGAGCAGTTCTTC. Translated, it gives CASSRDRYNEQFF. The full variable domain, in which reference TRBV7-7 and TRBJ2-1 provide the parts outside the CDR3, is GAGVSQSPRYKVTKRGQDVTLRCDPISSHATLYWYQQALGQGPEFLTYFNYEAQPDKSGLPSDRFSAERPEGSISTLTIQRTEQRDSAMYRCASSRDRYNEQFFGPGTRLTVL.

The chain is built from TRBV5-5 and TRBJ2-7, with 9 bases lining up with TRBD1. J was trimmed by 2 bases and V by 4 bases; bases with no gene match: 1. CDR1 and CDR2 from the germline V gene are SGHKS and YYEKEE (reference sequence). The CDR3 covers 13 residues. The CDR3 DNA is TGTGCCAGCAGCGGGGACAGGGCCTACGAGCAGTACTTC. This sequence encodes CASSGDRAYEQYF.

V usage is TRBV6-6 and J usage is TRBJ1-1, with D maybe TRBD1 (6 bases). The germline V and J ends were trimmed by 4 bases and 5 bases, with 17 bases remaining between them. Germline CDR1 and CDR2: MNHNY and SVGAGI (reference sequence). The CDR3 runs to 15 residues. CDR3 residues: CASSLPSTGGTEAFF. DNA for the CDR3: TGTGCCAGCAGTTTACCTTCGACAGGTGGGACTGAAGCTTTCTTT.

The chain carries TRBV13 and TRBJ2-3; 7 positions agree with TRBD2. CDR3 size: 18 residues. V lost 5 bases and J lost 1; bases outside the gene matches: 15. The V gene's germline CDR1 is PRHDT and CDR2 FYEKMQ (reference sequence). The CDR3, as DNA: TGTGCCAGCAGCAACCTAGCGGACCCAGGGTTGGGCACAGATACGCAGTATTTT. Amino acid sequence: CASSNLADPGLGTDTQYF.

V is TRBV7-9 and J is TRBJ1-5; D is ambiguous. The CDR3 runs 15 residues. V shed 1 base and J shed 2 bases, with 9 bases lying between them. Looked up from germline, CDR1 is SEHNR and CDR2 is FQNEAQ (reference sequence). The CDR3 loop is CASSLEGGGNQPQHF. As DNA, the CDR3 is TGTGCCAGCAGCTTAGAGGGCGGGGGCAATCAGCCCCAGCATTTT.

V and J are TRBV5-1 and TRBJ2-2, with TRBD1 as a possible D gene (6 bases). The V and J ends lost 7 bases and 7 bases respectively, with 23 bases between them. This CDR3 is built from 16 residues. Germline assignment: CDR1 SGHRS and CDR2 YFSETQ. The CDR3 DNA is TGCGCCAGCTCAATGGGGCAGGGGCGTGCGGACGGGGAGCTGTTTTTT. This sequence encodes CASSMGQGRADGELFF.

The chain uses TRBV27 and TRBJ1-4; no clear D gene. Deletions cut 6 bases from V and 0 bases from J, with 11 bases between. The CDR3 runs to 15 residues. Germline assignment: CDR1 MNHEY and CDR2 SMNVEV (reference sequence). The CDR3 bases are TGTGCCAGCAGCGGGCTATCCGCAACTAATGAAAAACTGTTTTTT. Translating it yields CASSGLSATNEKLFF.

This chain joins TRBV7-8 and TRBJ1-6, with TRBD1 as a possible D gene (6 bases). Per the germline V gene, CDR1 is SGHVS and CDR2 is FQNEAQ. Trimming removed 5 bases at V and 14 bases at J, with 19 bases between. The CDR3 extends over 14 amino acids. The CDR3 is CASSRLDSPFTLHF. DNA of the CDR3: TGTGCCAGCAGCCGATTGGACAGCCCCTTCACCCTCCACTTT. The full variable domain, with the rest looked up from reference TRBV7-8 and TRBJ1-6, is GAGVSQSPRYKVAKRGQDVALRCDPISGHVSLFWYQQALGQGPEFLTYFQNEAQLDKSGLPSDRFFAERPEGSVSTLKIQRTQQEDSAVYLCASSRLDSPFTLHFGNGTRLTVT.

The genes are TRBV9 and TRBJ2-1, with TRBD1 matching over 8 bases. Germline V gene data show CDR1 as SGDLS and CDR2 as YYNGEE. CDR3 length: 16 amino acids. Trimming cost V 0 bases and J 4 bases; bases outside gene matches: 6. CDR3 DNA sequence: TGTGCCAGCAGCGTAGTAGGACAGGGCTCATACAATGAGCAGTTCTTC. This codes for CASSVVGQGSYNEQFF.